The present entry profiles one T cell receptor (beta chain) with its context. Its antigen is as yet unknown. Amplification used 60 Vbeta primers and 13 Jbeta primers. Measured with immunoSEQ multiplex PCR; TCRdb has only the in-frame clones, and not every one. The data show some 90,000 clones, with approximately 70% seen just once and over 2% held by the top ten. Looked up from germline, CDR1 is LGHNA and CDR2 is YSLEER. CDR3 length: 14 residues. J lost 7 bases, V lost 1 base, and 2 bases had no gene match. This entry belongs to a study of cytomegalovirus exposure and HLA in healthy donors. Overall study results and limits: Further analysis, carried out later, found HLA-associated TCR beta chains more clonally expanded than equally common other chains. Presence/absence analyses assumed roughly uniform sequencing depth across donors, which may not hold.

The sequence derives from a man in his forties or fifties in good health and CMV-seronegative. The chain recombines TRBV4-3 with TRBJ1-4; 8 bases align to TRBD1. Sequenced material: PBMCs. CDR3 amino acids: CASSQGQGSEKLFF. DNA of the CDR3: TGCGCCAGCAGCCAAGGACAGGGGTCTGAAAAACTGTTTTTT.